Shown below are 26 T cell receptor beta chains from a single sample sequenced in a study of human T cells and chemical hapten exposure. In TCRdb, the RACE reads were re-called with MiXCR into one record per CDR3 protein. Of a few hundred thousand distinct CDR3 sequences listed, roughly 6.3% were seen once; the top ten hold approximately 5.4%. Regarding time point: patch test 2, 6 weeks after DPC sensitization. Treatment meaning: therapeutic diphenylcyclopropenone sensitization with weekly scalp DPC. Here the sequenced sample was whole blood, taken in connection with sensitization to the hapten diphenylcyclopropenone (DPC). These receptors were taken from a woman younger than 35 with alopecia areata. Some clones in this sample may be carry-over from other donors' samples.

V is TRBV9 and J is TRBJ2-7; D gene uncertain. Trimming took off 0 bases at V and 5 bases at J, with 9 bases between the two ends. Germline V CDR1 and CDR2: SGDLS, YYNGEE. The CDR3 covers 13 residues. CDR3 coding DNA: TGTGCCAGCAGCGTAGAGAGTTGGGACGAGCAGTACTTC. Translation gives CASSVESWDEQYF.

This clonotype was counted many times. The genes are TRBV29-1 and TRBJ1-5, with D possibly being TRBD1 (5 bases). Germline-derived CDR1 and CDR2 are SQVTM and ANQGSEA. The CDR3 loop spans 14 amino acids. V was cut by 1 base and J by 1 base, with 8 bases left in between. This CDR3 is CSVEGEGSNQPQHF. The CDR3 DNA sequence: TGCAGCGTTGAAGGAGAGGGGAGCAATCAGCCCCAGCATTTT.

The table lists this clonotype with a few counts. V is TRBV5-1 and J is TRBJ2-2, with 9 bases aligning to TRBD2. Germline V CDR1 and CDR2: SGHRS, YFSETQ. The CDR3 extends over 17 amino acids. J gave up 6 bases and V 4 bases, and 13 bases lay outside the gene matches. CDR3 sequence reads: CASSLLPSGDGSGELFF. The CDR3, as DNA: TGCGCCAGCAGCCTCCTTCCTAGCGGGGATGGATCCGGGGAGCTGTTTTTT.

This clonotype was observed at least ten times. The chain couples TRBV6-5 to TRBJ1-1, with D maybe TRBD1 (5 bases). Germline CDR1 reads MNHEY; CDR2 reads SVGAGI. V lost 1 base and J 3 bases, leaving 6 bases between the germline ends. CDR3 size: 13 residues. The CDR3 loop is CASSYWDYTEAFF. The CDR3 DNA is TGTGCCAGCAGTTACTGGGACTACACTGAAGCTTTCTTT.

This clonotype was recorded many times. The rearrangement links TRBV6-2 or TRBV6-3 to TRBJ2-7; D is ambiguous. CDR3 size: 11 residues. Per germline, CDR1 MNHEY and CDR2 SVGEGT. With 5 bases removed from V and 2 bases from J, the gap between germline ends came to 4 bases. The CDR3 loop is CASSTTYEQYF. CDR3 sequence (DNA): TGTGCCAGCAGTACCACCTACGAGCAGTACTTC.

This clonotype was seen many times. The rearrangement links TRBV4-1 to TRBJ2-7; tentative D call: TRBD2 (5 bases). The CDR3 is made up of 16 amino acids. Trimming took 2 bases from V and 2 from J, leaving 16 bases between them. Germline CDR1 is MGHRA and CDR2 is YSYEKL. This CDR3 is CASSQPFSRAPYEQYF. CDR3 coding DNA: TGCGCCAGCAGCCAACCTTTTTCGCGGGCCCCCTACGAGCAGTACTTC.

This clonotype was detected ten times or more. The genes are TRBV7-2 and TRBJ1-1; D not certain. The germline V gene encodes CDR1 SGHTA and CDR2 FQGNSA. V was clipped by 5 bases and J by 0 bases, with 7 bases between them. This CDR3 comprises 13 residues. CDR3 sequence: CASSAHMNTEAFF. The CDR3 DNA follows: TGTGCCAGCAGCGCCCACATGAACACTGAAGCTTTCTTT.

This clonotype was counted ten times or more. The genes are TRBV5-1 and TRBJ1-5; possibly TRBD1 for D (5 bases). Trimming left V 0 bases short and J 6 bases short, with 10 bases between. CDR1 SGHRS and CDR2 YFSETQ come from the germline V gene. The CDR3 sequence is 14 residues long. For the CDR3, the DNA is TGCGCCAGCAGCTTGGGTGGGGGACCTCAGCCCCAGCATTTT. Residues: CASSLGGGPQPQHF.

This clonotype has ten or more counts. This chain connects TRBV7-2 to TRBJ2-3; TRBD2 aligns across 7 bases. The germline V gene has CDR1 SGHTA and CDR2 FQGNSA. V lost 6 bases and J lost 4; bases outside the gene matches: 4. The CDR3 contains 13 residues. CDR3 amino acids: CASRAAGADTQYF. CDR3 sequence (DNA): TGTGCCAGCAGGGCCGCGGGAGCAGATACGCAGTATTTT.

This clonotype was counted ten times or more. The chain is built from TRBV29-1 and TRBJ2-7, with D hard to call. The ends were cut back, 4 bases at V and 4 bases at J, with 14 bases in the middle. Looked up from germline, CDR1 is SQVTM and CDR2 is ANQGSEA. CDR3 size: 13 residues. CDR3 protein: CSVVGPGRYEQYF. The CDR3 DNA reads TGCAGCGTTGTAGGCCCCGGACGGTACGAGCAGTACTTC.

This clonotype was detected only once. V gene TRBV12-5 combines with J gene TRBJ1-1; possible D gene TRBD1, 5 bases. Trimming shortened V by 1 base and J by 1 base, and 7 bases separated the two germline ends. Germline assignment: CDR1 LGHNT and CDR2 FRNRAP. This CDR3 comprises 14 residues. The chain's CDR3 is CASGLGDGNTEAFF. For the CDR3, the DNA is TGTGCTAGTGGTTTGGGGGACGGGAACACTGAAGCTTTCTTT.

The chain recombines TRBV27 with TRBJ2-1, with no clear D. The germline V gene has CDR1 MNHEY and CDR2 SMNVEV (reference sequence). The CDR3 is 12 amino acids. The ends were cut back, 4 bases at V and 5 bases at J, with 6 bases in the middle. The DNA for the CDR3 is TGTGCCAGCAGTTCCAACAACAATGAGCAGTTCTTC. Translated: CASSSNNNEQFF.

This clonotype was recorded many times. The chain carries TRBV29-1 and TRBJ2-7; possible D gene TRBD1, 5 bases. Trimming stripped 4 bases from V and 6 bases from J, with 16 bases between. The germline gives CDR1 SQVTM, CDR2 ANQGSEA. The CDR3 is made up of 13 amino acids. The CDR3 loop reads CSVAANQGLEQYF. CDR3 nucleotides: TGCAGCGTTGCCGCGAACCAGGGTCTCGAGCAGTACTTC.

This clonotype was observed many times. The V gene is TRBV7-2, the J gene TRBJ1-5, with D uncertain. The length of the CDR3 is 12 residues. V was shortened by 6 bases and J by 0 bases, with 3 bases between the two germline ends. The germline CDR1 and CDR2 sequences are SGHTA and FQGNSA. CDR3 region: CASSVSNQPQHF. The CDR3 bases are TGTGCCAGCAGTGTTAGCAATCAGCCCCAGCATTTT.

This chain connects TRBV24-1 to TRBJ2-5; D might be TRBD1 (5 bases). The CDR3 is 16 amino acids. Trimming stripped 0 bases from V and 5 bases from J, with 15 bases between. CDR1 is KGHDR and CDR2 is SFDVKD in the germline V gene. This CDR3 reads CATSDLAAGSRETQYF. The DNA for the CDR3 is TGTGCCACCAGTGATTTGGCGGCAGGGTCCAGGGAGACCCAGTACTTC.

This clonotype occurred a few times. This rearrangement joins TRBV5-1 to TRBJ2-7; D uncertain. CDR1 SGHRS and CDR2 YFSETQ come from the germline V gene. This CDR3 has 13 residues. V gave up 0 bases and J gave up 2 bases, with 6 bases separating them. The chain's CDR3 is CASSLESPYEQYF. In DNA form, the CDR3 reads TGCGCCAGCAGCTTGGAGAGCCCCTACGAGCAGTACTTC.

This clonotype was seen ten or more times. V gene TRBV19 combines with J gene TRBJ2-3; 8 bases are shared with TRBD2. The CDR3 extends over 15 amino acids. Germline V CDR1 and CDR2: LNHDA, SQIVND (reference sequence). The V gene end was trimmed by 7 bases and the J gene end by 2 bases; junction bases not matched to a gene: 8. The DNA of the CDR3 is TGTGCCAGTACGGCGCGGGGGGACCCCACAGATACGCAGTATTTT. As protein: CASTARGDPTDTQYF.

At least ten counts were recorded for this clonotype. The gene calls are TRBV12-3 or TRBV12-4 and TRBJ1-1, with D unclear. V lost 8 bases, J lost 3 bases, and 13 bases lay in between. This CDR3 is 13 amino acids long. Here the CDR3 DNA reads TGTGCCAGCCTGAAGGTATACCACACTGAAGCTTTCTTT. This translates into CASLKVYHTEAFF.

The table lists this clonotype with many counts. The J gene is TRBJ1-3, the V gene TRBV29-1, with TRBD1 identical over 8 bases. CDR3 length: 13 amino acids. Looked up from germline, CDR1 is SQVTM and CDR2 is ANQGSEA. With V trimmed by 7 bases and J by 4 bases, 6 bases remained unmatched. The CDR3 sequence is CSAWTGNGNTIYF. The CDR3 region has the DNA TGCAGCGCTTGGACAGGGAACGGAAACACCATATATTTT.

V and J are TRBV20-1 and TRBJ1-5, with D possibly being TRBD1 (5 bases). Germline V lookup: CDR1 DFQATT, CDR2 SNEGSKA (reference sequence). This CDR3 spans 14 amino acids. The germline V and J ends were trimmed by 3 bases and 0 bases, with 9 bases remaining between them. The CDR3 spells CSARGQFSNQPQHF. DNA for the CDR3: TGCAGTGCTAGGGGGCAGTTTAGCAATCAGCCCCAGCATTTT.

CDR3 loop: CASSLGQGARDTQYF. The CDR3 nucleotides are TGTGCCAGCAGCTTGGGACAGGGGGCAAGAGATACGCAGTATTTT. The rearrangement uses TRBV7-9 and TRBJ2-3, with 12 bases lining up with TRBD1. V dropped 3 bases and J dropped 5; count of bases not matched to a gene: 3. The germline gives CDR1 SEHNR, CDR2 FQNEAQ (reference sequence). CDR3 size: 15 residues.

The table lists this clonotype with many counts. The chain has TRBV7-9 and TRBJ1-1, with 9 nucleotides matching TRBD1. The CDR3 spans 14 residues. V shed 5 bases, J shed 7 bases, and the junction held 8 bases outside the gene matches. Germline CDR1 is SEHNR and CDR2 is FQNEAQ (reference sequence). CDR3 amino acids: CASSADRGISEAFF. CDR3 coding DNA: TGTGCCAGCAGCGCGGACAGGGGAATAAGTGAAGCTTTCTTT.

This clonotype was seen ten or more times. The chain has TRBV12-3 or TRBV12-4 and TRBJ1-4, with D perhaps TRBD1 (5 bases). CDR3 length: 15 amino acids. V was clipped by 2 bases and J by 5 bases, with 12 bases between them. This CDR3 is CASSLRGTRNEKLFF. CDR3 DNA sequence: TGTGCCAGCAGTTTAAGAGGGACCAGGAATGAAAAACTGTTTTTT.

At least ten counts were recorded for this clonotype. The chain's CDR3 is CASSLWAGTDGANVLTF. As DNA, the CDR3 is TGTGCCAGCAGCTTATGGGCAGGGACCGATGGGGCCAACGTCCTGACTTTC. The gene calls are TRBV11-1 and TRBJ2-6; D is tentatively TRBD1 or TRBD2 (5 bases each). The germline gives CDR1 SGHAT, CDR2 FQDESV (reference sequence). V lost 2 bases, J lost 3 bases, and 14 bases lay in between. The CDR3 covers 17 residues.

This clonotype was found many times. V gene TRBV5-1 combines with J gene TRBJ1-2; unclear D gene. This CDR3 is built from 13 residues. V was trimmed by 2 bases and J by 7 bases, leaving 12 bases between them. Per germline, CDR1 SGHRS and CDR2 YFSETQ. CDR3 nucleotide sequence: TGCGCCAGCAGCTTCAATTCCCCGAGTGGCTACACCTTC. Amino acid sequence: CASSFNSPSGYTF.

Remarks on this clonotype: The junction and the germline gene differ at one end; a read error may be behind it. The rearrangement uses TRBV20-1 and TRBJ2-7; D is possibly TRBD1 (6 bases). Looked up from germline, CDR1 is DFQATT and CDR2 is SNEGSKA (reference sequence). The length of the CDR3 is 12 residues. The CDR3 region has the DNA TGCTGTGCTCCTCGATCAGGGGACGAGCAGTACTTC. This sequence encodes CCAPRSGDEQYF.